The next 11 T cell receptor beta chains were all read from a single sample in a study of blood T cell repertoires in COVID-19. The assay was immunoSEQ multiplex PCR, and TCRdb's table has in-frame clones only and misses some. The repertoire has more than 85,000 clones, 92% of them found once; the top ten carry roughly 2.1%. The sequencing sample was made of peripheral blood. Receptors originate from a woman between 50 and 59 years old with COVID-19, enrolled during active disease.

V usage is TRBV7-6 and J usage is TRBJ2-1; no clear D gene. Germline V gene lookup returns CDR1 SGHVS and CDR2 FNYEAQ. This CDR3 spans 13 amino acids. The V gene lost 2 bases and the J gene lost 6 bases, with 8 bases spanning the gap. The CDR3 coding sequence is TGTGCCAGCAGCTTATCTAGAGGCAATGAGCAGTTCTTC. It translates to CASSLSRGNEQFF. Looking up the rest from reference TRBV7-6 and TRBJ2-1 gives the full variable domain: GAGVSQSPRYKVTKRGQDVALRCDPISGHVSLYWYRQALGQGPEFLTYFNYEAQQDKSGLPNDRFSAERPEGSISTLTIQRTEQRDSAMYRCASSLSRGNEQFFGPGTRLTVL.

V and J are TRBV7-9 and TRBJ1-1; D possibly corresponds to TRBD1 (5 bases). The CDR3 has 13 amino acids. Germline CDR1 is SEHNR and CDR2 is FQNEAQ (reference sequence). V was pared by 5 bases and J by 1 base, with 8 bases between. CDR3 in DNA: TGTGCCAGCAGCGCGGGGGGGAACACTGAAGCTTTCTTT. This gives the protein CASSAGGNTEAFF.

V is TRBV6-2 or TRBV6-3 and J is TRBJ2-3; D not certain. Trimming cost V 4 bases and J 1 base, with 12 bases left between them. The germline CDR1 and CDR2 sequences are MNHEY and SVGEGT. The CDR3 has 15 amino acids. CDR3 nucleotides: TGTGCCAGCAGTTCTAACCGCCTCGGCACAGATACGCAGTATTTT. This translates into CASSSNRLGTDTQYF.

The CDR3 here is CASSLKRGHGELFF. CDR3 sequence (DNA): TGTGCCAGCAGCTTGAAGCGGGGGCACGGGGAGCTGTTTTTT. This chain connects TRBV7-2 to TRBJ2-2; TRBD2 matches at 8 bases. In germline, CDR1 is SGHTA, CDR2 FQGNSA. V lost 3 bases to trimming and J lost 7 bases; unmatched junction nucleotides: 4. The CDR3 is made up of 14 amino acids.

The chain links TRBV5-8 to TRBJ1-1; weak D call: TRBD1 (5 bases). V gave up 5 bases and J gave up 4 bases, with 15 bases separating them. CDR1 SGHTS and CDR2 YDEGEE come from the germline V gene. The CDR3 is made up of 14 amino acids. CDR3 bases: TGTGCCAGCAGGAGGGGAGGACGCGGCACTGAAGCTTTCTTT. The encoded protein is CASRRGGRGTEAFF.

The V call is TRBV28, the J call TRBJ2-1; 7 nucleotides align to TRBD1. The length of the CDR3 is 16 residues. CDR1 and CDR2 from the germline V gene are MDHEN and SYDVKM. V gave up 2 bases and J gave up 3 bases; unmatched junction bases: 7. The CDR3 region is CASSLPWDRYYNEQFF. The DNA of the CDR3 is TGTGCCAGCAGTTTACCTTGGGACAGATACTACAATGAGCAGTTCTTC.

Here the CDR3 DNA reads TGCAGCGTTAACCCGGGACTAGCAAGGGATACGCAGTATTTT. It yields the protein CSVNPGLARDTQYF. The chain links TRBV29-1 to TRBJ2-3, with 9 bases that match TRBD2. V trimming: 5 bases; J trimming: 6 bases; junction bases outside the gene matches: 9. This CDR3 comprises 14 residues. Germline CDR1 reads SQVTM; CDR2 reads ANQGSEA.

The chain links TRBV30 to TRBJ1-4; D possibly corresponds to TRBD1 (5 bases). V lost 8 bases and J lost 5, with 12 bases in between. Germline values: CDR1 GTSNPN, CDR2 SVGIG (reference sequence). The CDR3 contains 12 residues. CDR3 nucleotides: TGTGCCATTGGGAGGGGAAATGAAAAACTGTTTTTT. Encoded protein: CAIGRGNEKLFF.

This chain's CDR3 is CASSLEFGGTEAFF. DNA for the CDR3: TGTGCCAGCAGCTTGGAATTCGGCGGCACTGAAGCTTTCTTT. The chain carries TRBV5-6 and TRBJ1-1; D remains ambiguous. Between the trimmed V and J ends, which lost 0 bases and 4 bases, there was a span of 10 bases. The CDR3 has 14 residues. Germline-derived CDR1 and CDR2 are SGHDT and YYEEEE.

The CDR3 DNA is TGTGCCAGCAGCCCGAATCTGGAGCCGCTTTCTGGAAACACCATATATTTT. Protein sequence: CASSPNLEPLSGNTIYF. The chain employs TRBV3-1 (or the pseudogene TRBV3-2) and TRBJ1-3; D remains unclear. There are 17 residues in the CDR3. Per germline, CDR1 LGHDT and CDR2 YNNKEL (reference sequence). The V end lost 4 bases, the J end lost 1 base, and 17 bases lay between the germline ends.

V usage is TRBV15 and J usage is TRBJ1-5, with 8 nucleotides matching TRBD1. Germline CDR1 is LNHNV and CDR2 is YYDKDF (reference sequence). V dropped 2 bases and J dropped 2; count of bases not matched to a gene: 8. The CDR3 runs to 17 residues. The CDR3 DNA follows: TGTGCCACCAGCAGACCGAGGGGGACAGGTCGCAATCAGCCCCAGCATTTT. Translated: CATSRPRGTGRNQPQHF.